The present TCR beta chain was sequenced within a study of blood T cell repertoires in COVID-19. For the study at large: COVID-19 samples, acute and convalescent, were from the United States, Italy and Spain.

V lost 4 bases, J lost 5 bases, and 12 bases lay in between. The CDR3 consists of 14 residues. The V gene's germline CDR1 is LNHDA and CDR2 SQIVND (reference sequence). Assay: immunoSEQ multiplex PCR; the TCRdb copy retains only in-frame clones and omits some. This table holds 40,000 to 55,000 clones, over 75% found once. This TCR was recovered from a human donor in a cohort sampled during active COVID-19. Sequenced input: peripheral blood. The V gene is TRBV19, the J gene TRBJ2-1, with D tentatively TRBD2 (7 bases). CDR3 sequence reads: CASSRGGLNNEQFF. DNA of the CDR3: TGTGCCAGTAGTAGGGGGGGGCTAAACAATGAGCAGTTCTTC.